Included here is one T cell receptor beta chain sequence, with context. The sample belongs to a study of T-cell reconstitution after alpha-beta-depleted transplantation in children. J was trimmed by 1 base and V by 8 bases; bases with no gene match: 7. Germline CDR1 reads GTSNPN; CDR2 reads SVGIG (reference sequence). This CDR3 comprises 13 residues. The TCRbeta library incorporated unique molecular identifiers. Each CDR3 protein gets one entry after TCRdb re-called the PCR reads with MiXCR. The data show about 340,000 distinct CDR3 sequences, 10% to 15% seen once. This material consisted of PBMCs, taken from the stem cell graft. The chain uses TRBV30 and TRBJ1-2; 7 bases agree with TRBD1. This receptor was identified in a human donor who donated a stem cell graft to a child with Fanconi anemia. The DNA of the CDR3 is TGTGCCGTACGCACAGGGGATAACTATGGCTACACCTTC. This sequence encodes CAVRTGDNYGYTF.